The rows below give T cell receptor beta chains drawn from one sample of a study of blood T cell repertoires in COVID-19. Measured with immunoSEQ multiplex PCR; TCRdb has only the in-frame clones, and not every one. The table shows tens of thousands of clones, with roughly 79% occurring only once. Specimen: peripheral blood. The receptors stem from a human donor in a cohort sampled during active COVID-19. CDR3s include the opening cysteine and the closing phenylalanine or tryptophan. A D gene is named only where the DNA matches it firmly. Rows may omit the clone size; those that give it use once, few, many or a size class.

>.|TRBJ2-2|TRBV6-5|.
CASSRGPRTGELFF
TGTGCCAGCAGTAGGGGCCCGCGGACCGGGGAGCTGTTTTTT
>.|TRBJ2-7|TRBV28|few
CASSFQGNRGQYF
TGTGCCAGCAGTTTCCAGGGGAATCGTGGGCAGTACTTC
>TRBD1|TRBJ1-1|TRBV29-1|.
CTLGGPTEAFF
TGCACTCTAGGGGGCCCCACTGAAGCTTTCTTT
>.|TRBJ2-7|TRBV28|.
CASSLPDSRNEQYF
TGTGCCAGCAGTTTACCCGACAGCCGCAACGAGCAGTACTTC
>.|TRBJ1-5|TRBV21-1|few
CASRKLGSESNQPQHF
TGTGCCAGCAGAAAGCTAGGCTCCGAGAGCAATCAGCCCCAGCATTTT
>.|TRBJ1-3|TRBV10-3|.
CAISLGLTSGNTIYF
TGTGCCATCAGTTTGGGACTTACCTCTGGAAACACCATATATTTT
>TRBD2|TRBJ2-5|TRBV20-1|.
CSASSLAGPQETQYF
TGCAGTGCTAGTTCACTAGCGGGCCCCCAAGAGACCCAGTACTTC
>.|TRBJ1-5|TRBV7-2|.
CASSLTGSNQPQHF
TGTGCCAGCAGCTTAACAGGCAGCAATCAGCCCCAGCATTTT
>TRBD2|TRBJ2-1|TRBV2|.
CASRIGGTSTNEQFF
TGTGCCAGCAGGATAGGGGGGACTAGCACCAATGAGCAGTTCTTC
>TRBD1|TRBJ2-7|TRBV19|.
CASSPWDSPYEQYF
TGTGCCAGTAGTCCCTGGGACAGTCCCTACGAGCAGTACTTC
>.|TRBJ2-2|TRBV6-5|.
CASRYSLNTGELFF
TGTGCCAGCAGATACAGCCTAAACACCGGGGAGCTGTTTTTT
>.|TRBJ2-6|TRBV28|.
CASSAQGPINSGANVLTF
TGTGCCAGCAGCGCACAGGGTCCCATAAACTCTGGGGCCAACGTCCTGACTTTC
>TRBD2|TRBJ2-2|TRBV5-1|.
CASSILTSGTGELFF
TGCGCCAGCAGCATCCTGACTAGCGGGACCGGGGAGCTGTTTTTT
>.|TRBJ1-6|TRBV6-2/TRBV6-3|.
CASSYTGPSPLHF
TGTGCCAGCAGTTACACAGGACCTTCACCCCTCCACTTT
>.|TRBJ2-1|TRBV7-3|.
CASSGGLNTEQFF
TGTGCCAGCAGCGGAGGACTGAACACGGAGCAGTTCTTC
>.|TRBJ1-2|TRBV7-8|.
CASSLVRGGANYGYTF
TGTGCCAGCAGCTTAGTTCGTGGAGGGGCTAACTATGGCTACACCTTC
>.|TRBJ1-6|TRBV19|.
CASRSRSNNSPLHF
TGTGCCAGTAGATCCCGGTCCAATAATTCACCCCTCCACTTT
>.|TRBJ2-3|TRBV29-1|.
CSVAAGGTDTQYF
TGCAGCGTTGCGGCAGGGGGGACAGATACGCAGTATTTT
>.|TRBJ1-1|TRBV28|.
CASSSGGSGSNEAFF
TGTGCCAGCAGTTCCGGAGGGAGTGGGAGCAACGAAGCTTTCTTT
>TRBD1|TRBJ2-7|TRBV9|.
CASSPRGDRAYEQYF
TGTGCCAGCAGCCCCAGGGGAGACAGGGCCTACGAGCAGTACTTC
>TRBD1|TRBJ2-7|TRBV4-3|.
CASSQAGTGRAYEQYF
TGCGCCAGCAGCCAGGCCGGGACAGGCCGCGCCTACGAGCAGTACTTC
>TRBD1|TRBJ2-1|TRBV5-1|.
CASSLQGQLYNEQFF
TGCGCCAGCAGCCTGCAGGGACAGCTTTACAATGAGCAGTTCTTC
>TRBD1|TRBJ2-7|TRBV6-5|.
CASRPGQRAYEQYF
TGTGCCAGCAGGCCGGGACAGCGCGCCTACGAGCAGTACTTC
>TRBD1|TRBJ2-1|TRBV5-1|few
CASSHPDRTNEQFF
TGCGCCAGCAGCCATCCGGACAGGACCAATGAGCAGTTCTTC
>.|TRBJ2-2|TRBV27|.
CASSFDRTGGTGELFF
TGTGCCAGCAGTTTCGACAGGACGGGGGGCACCGGGGAGCTGTTTTTT
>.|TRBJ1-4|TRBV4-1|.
CASSQKGGGDEKLFF
TGCGCCAGCAGCCAAAAGGGAGGGGGAGACGAAAAACTGTTTTTT
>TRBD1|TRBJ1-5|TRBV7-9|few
CASRSTGGNQPQHF
TGTGCCAGCAGGTCGACAGGGGGTAATCAGCCCCAGCATTTT
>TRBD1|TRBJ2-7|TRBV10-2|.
CASSMTTGQGYEQYF
TGCGCCAGCAGTATGACCACGGGACAGGGCTACGAGCAGTACTTC
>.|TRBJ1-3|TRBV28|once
CASSLGQIGINTIYF
TGTGCCAGCAGTTTAGGACAGATAGGAATTAACACCATATATTTT
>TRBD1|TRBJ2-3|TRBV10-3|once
CAISESTRQGGTDTQYF
TGTGCCATCAGTGAAAGCACTCGACAGGGGGGTACAGATACGCAGTATTTT
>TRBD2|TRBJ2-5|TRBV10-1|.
CASSGTSGRREETQYF
TGCGCCAGCAGTGGGACTAGCGGGAGAAGGGAGGAGACCCAGTACTTC
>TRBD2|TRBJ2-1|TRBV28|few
CASSFPPWREFEQFF
TGTGCCAGCAGTTTTCCCCCATGGCGGGAGTTTGAGCAGTTCTTC
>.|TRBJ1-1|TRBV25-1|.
CASSPQAPQGIEAFF
TGTGCCAGCAGTCCCCAAGCCCCTCAGGGGATTGAAGCTTTCTTT